The 14 T cell receptor beta chains below come from one sample, sequenced in a study of T cell responses to AZD1222 COVID-19 vaccine. This table comes from immunoSEQ multiplex PCR, and its TCRdb copy is limited to in-frame clones, with some not included. Of approximately 170,000 clones in the sample, approximately 95% are singletons; the top ten hold 3.5% to 5%. The sequencing used peripheral blood, collected on day 0 of AZD1222 vaccination. The receptors here all came from an adult in good health.

The chain links TRBV19 to TRBJ1-3, with D possibly TRBD1 on 5 matching bases. Germline loops: CDR1 LNHDA, CDR2 SQIVND (reference sequence). Between the trimmed V and J ends, which lost 3 bases and 0 bases, there was a span of 9 bases. The CDR3 totals 15 residues. The CDR3 region has the DNA TGTGCCAGTAGTATTACAGGAACCTCTGGAAACACCATATATTTT. Translation: CASSITGTSGNTIYF.

V is TRBV28 and J is TRBJ1-2, with D perhaps TRBD1 (5 bases). CDR1 and CDR2 from the germline V gene are MDHEN and SYDVKM. With 4 bases removed from V and 4 bases from J, the gap between germline ends came to 13 bases. This CDR3 comprises 14 residues. The CDR3 DNA reads as TGTGCCAGCAGTTCCGAAGACAGCTTCTATGGCTACACCTTC. It translates to CASSSEDSFYGYTF.

The rearrangement uses TRBV12-3 or TRBV12-4 and TRBJ1-1; D remains ambiguous. The CDR3 has 13 residues. Between the trimmed V and J ends, which lost 8 bases and 3 bases, there was a span of 13 bases. In DNA form, the CDR3 reads TGTGCCAGCGGCCCAGTGGAGGACACTGAAGCTTTCTTT. Translation gives CASGPVEDTEAFF.

J is TRBJ1-3 and V is TRBV5-3, with D maybe TRBD1 (5 bases). Being an ORF, TRBV5-3 has a function that is uncertain. The V gene lost 2 bases and the J gene lost 0 bases, with 12 bases spanning the gap. This CDR3 comprises 16 residues. The CDR3 loop is CARSFMKGHSGNTIYF. CDR3 in DNA: TGTGCCAGAAGCTTCATGAAAGGACACTCTGGAAACACCATATATTTT.

The CDR3 nucleotides read TGTGCCAGCAGCTTGGTACAGGGCAGTTATGGCTACACCTTC. This translates into CASSLVQGSYGYTF. V is TRBV5-5 and J is TRBJ1-2; D is possibly TRBD1 (6 bases). Trimming left V 0 bases short and J 5 bases short, with 11 bases between. The germline V gene encodes CDR1 SGHKS and CDR2 YYEKEE (reference sequence). The CDR3 totals 14 residues. Full variable domain (outside the CDR3, taken from reference TRBV5-5 and TRBJ1-2): DAGVTQSPTHLIKTRGQQVTLRCSPISGHKSVSWYQQVLGQGPQFIFQYYEKEERGRGNFPDRFSARQFPNYSSELNVNALLLGDSALYLCASSLVQGSYGYTFGSGTRLTVV.

Written as DNA, the CDR3 is TGCAGCGCTGGGGGAGGTATAGCGAACACTGAAGCTTTCTTT. It codes for CSAGGGIANTEAFF. The rearrangement uses TRBV29-1 and TRBJ1-1; D is perhaps TRBD1 (5 bases). CDR1 and CDR2 from the germline V gene are SQVTM and ANQGSEA. V gave up 7 bases and J gave up 1 base, with 16 bases separating them. The CDR3 covers 14 residues.

The chain employs TRBV19 and TRBJ1-6, with 7 bases aligning to TRBD1. Trimming removed 5 bases from V and 7 bases from J; junction bases left unmatched: 5. In germline, CDR1 is LNHDA, CDR2 SQIVND (reference sequence). This CDR3 has 14 residues. CDR3 in amino acids: CASSLQGNNSPLHF. CDR3 nucleotide sequence: TGTGCCAGTAGTTTACAGGGGAACAATTCACCCCTCCACTTT.

The rearrangement links TRBV19 to TRBJ2-5; no firm D call. The CDR3 runs to 13 residues. Germline CDR1 LNHDA, CDR2 SQIVND (reference sequence). Trimming took 5 bases from V and 0 from J, leaving 7 bases between them. The CDR3 region is CASSGRNQETQYF. CDR3 DNA sequence: TGTGCCAGTAGTGGGCGGAACCAAGAGACCCAGTACTTC.

This clone has a handful of counts. The rearrangement uses TRBV5-6 and TRBJ1-5; a weak D match, TRBD1 (6 bases). The germline gives CDR1 SGHDT, CDR2 YYEEEE. The CDR3 covers 16 residues. Deletions cut 2 bases from V and 4 bases from J, with 16 bases between. The CDR3 region is CASSFYITGLNQPQHF. The CDR3 nucleotides are TGTGCCAGCAGCTTCTATATAACAGGGTTAAATCAGCCCCAGCATTTT.

The rearrangement joins TRBV19 to TRBJ1-5; 10 bases are a match to TRBD1. V trimming: 9 bases; J trimming: 1 base; junction bases outside the gene matches: 12. The CDR3 has 17 amino acids. Looked up from germline, CDR1 is LNHDA and CDR2 is SQIVND (reference sequence). This CDR3 reads CASTAVDRGRSNQPQHF. The CDR3 region has the DNA TGTGCCAGCACGGCCGTAGACAGGGGGCGCAGCAATCAGCCCCAGCATTTT.

This clone appeared a few times. The chain carries TRBV3-1 (or the pseudogene TRBV3-2) and TRBJ2-7, with 7 bases lining up with TRBD1. The length of the CDR3 is 12 residues. The germline gives CDR1 LGHDT, CDR2 YNNKEL (reference sequence). V lost 4 bases to trimming and J lost 5 bases; unmatched junction nucleotides: 2. DNA for the CDR3: TGTGCCAGCAGCCCCCAGGGGGACGAGCAGTACTTC. It specifies CASSPQGDEQYF.

The chain recombines TRBV19 with TRBJ2-1; no clear D. The CDR3 totals 17 residues. CDR1 and CDR2 from the germline V gene are LNHDA and SQIVND (reference sequence). Trimming pared 1 base from V and 4 bases from J, leaving 17 bases between. CDR3 amino acids: CASSIGWQPSYYNEQFF. The CDR3 DNA reads TGTGCCAGTAGTATAGGGTGGCAGCCCTCGTATTACAATGAGCAGTTCTTC.

The V call is TRBV12-3 or TRBV12-4, the J call TRBJ2-1; D is perhaps TRBD1 (5 bases). V shed 4 bases and J shed 10 bases, with 11 bases lying between them. The CDR3 extends over 12 amino acids. In DNA form, the CDR3 reads TGTGCCAGCAGTTCCCCCTCAGGGGAGCAGTTCTTC. This translates into CASSSPSGEQFF.

This clone was recorded once. The rearrangement links TRBV10-1 to TRBJ2-3; D perhaps matches TRBD2 (6 bases). Germline V gene lookup returns CDR1 WNHNN and CDR2 SYGVQD (reference sequence). The CDR3 sequence is 19 residues long. V was shortened by 3 bases and J by 1 base, with 23 bases between the two germline ends. The CDR3 loop is CASSEPSPGLAGGTDTQYF. CDR3 bases: TGCGCCAGCAGTGAACCCTCACCGGGACTTGCCGGTGGCACAGATACGCAGTATTTT.